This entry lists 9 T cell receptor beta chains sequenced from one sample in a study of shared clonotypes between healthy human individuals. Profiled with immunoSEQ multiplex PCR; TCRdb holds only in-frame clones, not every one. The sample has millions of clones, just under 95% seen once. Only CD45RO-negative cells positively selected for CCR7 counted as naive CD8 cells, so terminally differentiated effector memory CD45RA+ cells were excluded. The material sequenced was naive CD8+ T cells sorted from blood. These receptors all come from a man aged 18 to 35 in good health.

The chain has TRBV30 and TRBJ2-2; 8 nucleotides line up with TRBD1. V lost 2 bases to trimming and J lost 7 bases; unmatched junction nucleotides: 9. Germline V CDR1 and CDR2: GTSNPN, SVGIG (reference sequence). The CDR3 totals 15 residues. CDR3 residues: CAWSPLGQEVGELFF. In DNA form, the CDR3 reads TGTGCCTGGAGTCCGCTGGGACAGGAGGTCGGGGAGCTGTTTTTT.

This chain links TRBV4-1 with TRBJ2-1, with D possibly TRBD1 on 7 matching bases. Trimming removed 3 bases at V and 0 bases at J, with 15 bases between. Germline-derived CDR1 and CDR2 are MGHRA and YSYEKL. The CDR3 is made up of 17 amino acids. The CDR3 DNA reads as TGCGCCAGCAGCCATCGTTCGGGGGACAGCTCCTACAATGAGCAGTTCTTC. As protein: CASSHRSGDSSYNEQFF.

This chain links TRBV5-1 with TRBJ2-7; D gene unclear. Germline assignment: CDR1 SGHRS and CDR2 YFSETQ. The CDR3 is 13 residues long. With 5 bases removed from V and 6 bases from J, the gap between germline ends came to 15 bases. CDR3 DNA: TGCGCCAGCAGTTCGTCCTACTCATCCGAGCAGTACTTC. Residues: CASSSSYSSEQYF.

CDR3 DNA sequence: TGCGCCAGCAGCTTGGCATTTTTAGCGGAGTACGGCGAGACCCAGTACTTC. As protein: CASSLAFLAEYGETQYF. This chain links TRBV5-1 with TRBJ2-5, with TRBD2 as a possible D gene (6 bases). The CDR3 totals 17 residues. Trimming removed 0 bases from V and 5 bases from J, with 20 bases in between. Per germline, CDR1 SGHRS and CDR2 YFSETQ. Full variable domain (missing parts from reference TRBV5-1 and TRBJ2-5): KAGVTQTPRYLIKTRGQQVTLSCSPISGHRSVSWYQQTPGQGLQFLFEYFSETQRNKGNFPGRFSGRQFSNSRSEMNVSTLELGDSALYLCASSLAFLAEYGETQYFGPGTRLLVL.

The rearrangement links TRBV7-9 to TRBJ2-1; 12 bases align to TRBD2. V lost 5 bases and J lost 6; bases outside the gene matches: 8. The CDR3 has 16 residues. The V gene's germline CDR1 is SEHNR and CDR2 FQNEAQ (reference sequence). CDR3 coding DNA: TGTGCCAGCAGCCAGACTAGCGGGAGTTCGTCCAATGAGCAGTTCTTC. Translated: CASSQTSGSSSNEQFF.

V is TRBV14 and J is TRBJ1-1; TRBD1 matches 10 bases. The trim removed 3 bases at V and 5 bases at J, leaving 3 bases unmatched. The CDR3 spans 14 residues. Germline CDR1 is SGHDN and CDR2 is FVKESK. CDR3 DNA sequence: TGTGCCAGCAGCCATTGGGACAGGGGAACTGAAGCTTTCTTT. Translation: CASSHWDRGTEAFF.

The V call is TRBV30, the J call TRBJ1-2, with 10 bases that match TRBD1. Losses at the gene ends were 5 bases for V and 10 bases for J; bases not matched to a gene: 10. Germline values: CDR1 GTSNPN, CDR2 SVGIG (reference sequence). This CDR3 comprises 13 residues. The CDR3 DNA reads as TGTGCCTGGGACCGGGGGACAGGGGATCTCTACACCTTC. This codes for CAWDRGTGDLYTF. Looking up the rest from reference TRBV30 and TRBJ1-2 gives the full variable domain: SQTIHQWPATLVQPVGSPLSLECTVEGTSNPNLYWYRQAAGRGLQLLFYSVGIGQISSEVPQNLSASRPQDRQFILSSKKLLLSDSGFYLCAWDRGTGDLYTFGSGTRLTVV.

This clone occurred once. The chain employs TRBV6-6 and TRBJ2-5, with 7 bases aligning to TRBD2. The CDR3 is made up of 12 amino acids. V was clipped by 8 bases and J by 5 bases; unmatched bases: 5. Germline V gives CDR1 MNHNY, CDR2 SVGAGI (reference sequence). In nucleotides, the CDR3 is TGTGCCAGCGAGGAGGGAGGGGAGACCCAGTACTTC. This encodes CASEEGGETQYF.

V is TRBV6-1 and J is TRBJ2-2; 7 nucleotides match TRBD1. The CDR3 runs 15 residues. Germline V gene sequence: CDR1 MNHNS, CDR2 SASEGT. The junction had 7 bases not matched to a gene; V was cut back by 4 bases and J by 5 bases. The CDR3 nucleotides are TGTGCCAGCAGTGTTTACAGGGGAGTGACCGGGGAGCTGTTTTTT. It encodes CASSVYRGVTGELFF.